The clone carrying this T cell receptor beta chain came up once. From germline, CDR1 is LGHDT and CDR2 YNNKEL (reference sequence). The length of the CDR3 is 15 residues. V was pared by 5 bases and J by 7 bases, with 7 bases of the junction left unmatched. The data were obtained in a study of blood T cell repertoires in COVID-19. About the research overall: T cells, B-cell-depleted T cells, or PBMCs supplied cDNA or gDNA.

As originally analysed: Estimates of nucleated cell counts were drawn from the amplification of reference gene primers. Profiled with immunoSEQ multiplex PCR; TCRdb holds only in-frame clones, not every one. V, J and clone size were drawn from that table, and D and trimming were deduced from the DNA. Of 100,000 to 150,000 clones in the sample, about 94% were seen once. While infection was still active, Seattle patients were enrolled and then followed longitudinally. The sequenced sample consisted of peripheral blood. This TCR came from a man aged 45-65 years with COVID-19, enrolled during active disease. The chain uses TRBV3-1 (or the pseudogene TRBV3-2) and TRBJ1-4, with 10 nucleotides matching TRBD1. CDR3 amino acids: CASSTRTGGGEKLFF. In nucleotides, the CDR3 is TGTGCCAGCAGCACTCGGACAGGGGGGGGTGAAAAACTGTTTTTT.